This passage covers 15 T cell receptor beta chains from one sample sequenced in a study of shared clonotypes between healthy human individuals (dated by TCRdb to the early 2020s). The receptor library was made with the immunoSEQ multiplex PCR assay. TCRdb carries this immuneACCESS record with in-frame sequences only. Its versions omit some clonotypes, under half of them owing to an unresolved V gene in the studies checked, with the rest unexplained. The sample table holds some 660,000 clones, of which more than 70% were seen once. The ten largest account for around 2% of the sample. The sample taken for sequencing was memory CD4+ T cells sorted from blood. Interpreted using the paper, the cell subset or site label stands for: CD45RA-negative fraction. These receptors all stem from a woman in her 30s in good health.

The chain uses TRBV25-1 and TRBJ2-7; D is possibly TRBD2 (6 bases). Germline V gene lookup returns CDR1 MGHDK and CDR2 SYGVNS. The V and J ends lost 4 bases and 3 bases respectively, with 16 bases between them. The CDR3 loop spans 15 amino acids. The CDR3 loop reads CASSGERGISYEQYF. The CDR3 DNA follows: TGTGCCAGCAGTGGAGAGCGCGGGATCAGCTACGAGCAGTACTTC.

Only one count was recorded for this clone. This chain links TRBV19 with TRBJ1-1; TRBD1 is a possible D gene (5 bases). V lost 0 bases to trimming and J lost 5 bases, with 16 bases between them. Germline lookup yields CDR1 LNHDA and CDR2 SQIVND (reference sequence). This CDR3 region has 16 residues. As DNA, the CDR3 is TGTGCCAGTAGTATAGATGGGGGTATCGGGAGGACTGAAGCTTTCTTT. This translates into CASSIDGGIGRTEAFF.

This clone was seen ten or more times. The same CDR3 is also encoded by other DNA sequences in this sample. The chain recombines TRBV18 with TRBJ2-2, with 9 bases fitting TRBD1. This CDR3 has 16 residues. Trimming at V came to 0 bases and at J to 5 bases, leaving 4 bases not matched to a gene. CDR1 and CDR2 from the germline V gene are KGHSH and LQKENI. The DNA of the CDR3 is TGTGCCAGCTCACCACCGACAGGGGGAAATACCGGGGAGCTGTTTTTT. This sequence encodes CASSPPTGGNTGELFF.

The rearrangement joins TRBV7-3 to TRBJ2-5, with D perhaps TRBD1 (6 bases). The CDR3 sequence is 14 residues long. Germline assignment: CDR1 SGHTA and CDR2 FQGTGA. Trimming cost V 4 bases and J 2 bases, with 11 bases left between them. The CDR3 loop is CASSSSGAQETQYF. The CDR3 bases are TGTGCCAGCAGCTCGTCAGGGGCTCAAGAGACCCAGTACTTC.

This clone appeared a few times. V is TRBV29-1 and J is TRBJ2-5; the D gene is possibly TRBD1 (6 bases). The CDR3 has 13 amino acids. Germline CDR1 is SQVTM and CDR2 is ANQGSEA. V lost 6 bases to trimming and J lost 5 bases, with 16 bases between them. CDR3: CSVEAGEWETQYF. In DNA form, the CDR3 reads TGCAGCGTAGAGGCAGGGGAATGGGAGACCCAGTACTTC.

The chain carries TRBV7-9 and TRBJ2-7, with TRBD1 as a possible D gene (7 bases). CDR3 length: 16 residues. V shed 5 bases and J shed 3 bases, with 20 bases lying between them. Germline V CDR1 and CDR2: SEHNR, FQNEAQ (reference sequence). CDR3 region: CASSPGGGRGNYEQYF. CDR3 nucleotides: TGTGCCAGCAGCCCTGGAGGGGGCCGAGGTAACTACGAGCAGTACTTC.

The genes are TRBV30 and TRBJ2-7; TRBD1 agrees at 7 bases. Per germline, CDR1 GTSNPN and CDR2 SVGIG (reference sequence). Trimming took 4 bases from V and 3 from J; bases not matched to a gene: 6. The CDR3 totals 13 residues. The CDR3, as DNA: TGTGCCTGGAACCCGACAGGGAGCTACGAGCAGTACTTC. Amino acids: CAWNPTGSYEQYF. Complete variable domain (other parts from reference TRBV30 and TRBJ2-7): SQTIHQWPATLVQPVGSPLSLECTVEGTSNPNLYWYRQAAGRGLQLLFYSVGIGQISSEVPQNLSASRPQDRQFILSSKKLLLSDSGFYLCAWNPTGSYEQYFGPGTRLTVT.

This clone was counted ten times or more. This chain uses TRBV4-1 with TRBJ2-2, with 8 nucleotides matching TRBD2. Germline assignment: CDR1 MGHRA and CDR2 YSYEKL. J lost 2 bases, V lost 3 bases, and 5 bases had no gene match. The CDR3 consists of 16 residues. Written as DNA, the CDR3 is TGCGCCAGCAGCCACCCGACTAGCGCTAACACCGGGGAGCTGTTTTTT. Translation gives CASSHPTSANTGELFF.

CDR3 coding DNA: TGTGCCAGTAGTCCCTCCCGACAGGGGAGTGAAAAACTGTTTTTT. It codes for CASSPSRQGSEKLFF. The chain is built from TRBV19 and TRBJ1-4; 8 positions agree with TRBD1. Germline-derived CDR1 and CDR2 are LNHDA and SQIVND (reference sequence). The CDR3 has 15 residues. With 5 bases clipped from V and 7 bases from J, the junction kept 9 bases outside the gene matches. Filled out from reference TRBV19 and TRBJ1-4, the complete variable domain reads DGGITQSPKYLFRKEGQNVTLSCEQNLNHDAMYWYRQDPGQGLRLIYYSQIVNDFQKGDIAEGYSVSREKKESFPLTVTSAQKNPTAFYLCASSPSRQGSEKLFFGSGTQLSVL.

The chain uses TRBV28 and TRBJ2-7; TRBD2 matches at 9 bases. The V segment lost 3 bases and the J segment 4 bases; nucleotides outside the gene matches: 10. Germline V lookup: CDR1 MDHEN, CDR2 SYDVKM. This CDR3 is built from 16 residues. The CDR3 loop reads CASSFHGLANGYEQYF. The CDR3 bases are TGTGCCAGCAGTTTCCACGGACTAGCGAATGGGTACGAGCAGTACTTC.

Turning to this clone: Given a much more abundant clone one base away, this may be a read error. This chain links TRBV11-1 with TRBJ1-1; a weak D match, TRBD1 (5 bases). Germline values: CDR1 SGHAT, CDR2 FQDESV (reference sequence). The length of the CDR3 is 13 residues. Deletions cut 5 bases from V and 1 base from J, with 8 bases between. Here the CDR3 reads CASSPQGNTEAFF. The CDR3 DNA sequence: TGTGCCAGCAGCCCTCAGGGGAACACTGAAGCTTTCTTT.

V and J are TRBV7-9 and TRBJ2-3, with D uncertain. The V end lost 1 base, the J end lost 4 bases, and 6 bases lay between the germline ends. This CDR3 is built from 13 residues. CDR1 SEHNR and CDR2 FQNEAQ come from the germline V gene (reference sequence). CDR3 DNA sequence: TGTGCCAGCAGCTTAGGACATGCAGATACGCAGTATTTT. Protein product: CASSLGHADTQYF.

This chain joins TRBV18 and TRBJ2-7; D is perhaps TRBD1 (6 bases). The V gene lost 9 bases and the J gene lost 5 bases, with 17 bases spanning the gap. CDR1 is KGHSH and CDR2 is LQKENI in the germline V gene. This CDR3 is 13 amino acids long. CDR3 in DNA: TGTGCCAGTCAAACCGGGACAAGGGACGAGCAGTACTTC. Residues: CASQTGTRDEQYF.

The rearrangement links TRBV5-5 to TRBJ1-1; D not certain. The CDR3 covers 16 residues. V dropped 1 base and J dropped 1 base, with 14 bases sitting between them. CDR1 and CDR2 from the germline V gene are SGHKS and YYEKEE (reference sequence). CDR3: CASSLIVSPGNTEAFF. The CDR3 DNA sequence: TGTGCCAGCAGCTTGATAGTGTCGCCGGGGAACACTGAAGCTTTCTTT.

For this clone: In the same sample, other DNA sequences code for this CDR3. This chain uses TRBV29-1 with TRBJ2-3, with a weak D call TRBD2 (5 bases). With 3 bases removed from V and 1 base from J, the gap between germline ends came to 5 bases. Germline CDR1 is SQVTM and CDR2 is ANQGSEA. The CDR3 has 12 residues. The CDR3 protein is CSVDSGTDTQYF. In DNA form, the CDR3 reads TGCAGCGTTGATAGCGGCACAGATACGCAGTATTTT.